What follows are 21 T cell receptor beta chains derived from one specimen sequenced in a study of CD8 T cells in ankylosing spondylitis. Whole-study results and caveats: A TCR beta motif of roughly eight highly homologous variants seemed to mark ankylosing spondylitis blood.

For these TCRs, the target antigens are not known. TCRdb re-analysed the 5' RACE reads in MiXCR, keeping a single row per CDR3 protein. The table shows 500,000 to 550,000 distinct CDR3 sequences, with about 13% occurring only once. Material for sequencing was blood, either unsorted or a sorted T cell fraction (not recorded which). Every receptor here comes from a male donor with ankylosing spondylitis.

This clonotype occurred a few times. The chain uses TRBV9 and TRBJ2-1; weak D call: TRBD2 (5 bases). V was clipped by 9 bases and J by 0 bases, with 16 bases between them. CDR1 is SGDLS and CDR2 is YYNGEE in the germline V gene. The CDR3 contains 15 residues. CDR3 sequence reads: CATPPGMSSYNEQFF. The CDR3 nucleotides are TGTGCCACCCCCCCGGGGATGAGCTCCTACAATGAGCAGTTCTTC. The full variable domain, rest sourced from reference TRBV9 and TRBJ2-1, is DSGVTQTPKHLITATGQRVTLRCSPRSGDLSVYWYQQSLDQGLQFLIQYYNGEERAKGNILERFSAQQFPDLHSELNLSSLELGDSALYFCATPPGMSSYNEQFFGPGTRLTVL.

The chain combines TRBV29-1 with TRBJ1-1, with D maybe TRBD1 (6 bases). The CDR3 extends over 15 amino acids. The germline V gene has CDR1 SQVTM and CDR2 ANQGSEA. Trimming removed 6 bases at V and 0 bases at J, with 17 bases between. The chain's CDR3 is CSVAPRQAVNTEAFF. CDR3 DNA sequence: TGCAGCGTGGCCCCCCGACAGGCGGTGAACACTGAAGCTTTCTTT.

This clonotype occurred many times. The chain is built from TRBV2 and TRBJ2-3, with D possibly being TRBD2 (5 bases). The V and J ends lost 4 bases and 3 bases respectively, with 11 bases between them. Germline assignment: CDR1 SNHLY and CDR2 FYNNEI. CDR3 length equals 14 residues. This CDR3 reads CASSGGSGTDTQYF. The CDR3, as DNA: TGTGCCAGCAGTGGAGGGAGCGGAACAGATACGCAGTATTTT.

The chain has TRBV20-1 and TRBJ2-3, with 10 bases matching TRBD2. CDR1 DFQATT and CDR2 SNEGSKA come from the germline V gene (reference sequence). The CDR3 covers 14 residues. The CDR3 reads CSVLAGDMTDTQYF. The CDR3 DNA reads TGCAGCGTCCTAGCGGGAGATATGACAGATACGCAGTATTTT.

The rearrangement joins TRBV14 to TRBJ1-5; TRBD1 might be the D (6 bases). V was cut by 3 bases and J by 6 bases, with 9 bases left in between. The CDR3 has 13 residues. Germline CDR1 is SGHDN and CDR2 is FVKESK. The CDR3 loop is CASSQNRAQPQHF. The CDR3 coding sequence is TGTGCCAGCAGCCAGAACAGGGCTCAGCCCCAGCATTTT.

V gene TRBV30 combines with J gene TRBJ2-5; tentatively, D is TRBD2 (7 bases). In germline, CDR1 is GTSNPN, CDR2 SVGIG (reference sequence). CDR3 size: 13 residues. Between the trimmed V and J ends, which lost 5 bases and 4 bases, there was a span of 14 bases. This chain's CDR3 is CAWYRGAGETQYF. For the CDR3, the DNA is TGTGCCTGGTACCGGGGGGCTGGAGAGACCCAGTACTTC. Complete variable domain (other parts from reference TRBV30 and TRBJ2-5): SQTIHQWPATLVQPVGSPLSLECTVEGTSNPNLYWYRQAAGRGLQLLFYSVGIGQISSEVPQNLSASRPQDRQFILSSKKLLLSDSGFYLCAWYRGAGETQYFGPGTRLLVL.

This chain links TRBV10-3 with TRBJ2-7; TRBD1 is a possible D gene (6 bases). The CDR3 has 16 residues. V gave up 2 bases and J gave up 0 bases, with 14 bases separating them. Germline CDR1 is ENHRY and CDR2 is SYGVKD. CDR3 in amino acids: CAISEGTGQSSYEQYV. CDR3 DNA: TGTGCCATCAGTGAGGGTACAGGACAGAGCTCCTACGAGCAGTACGTC.

The gene calls are TRBV3-1 and TRBJ2-3; 7 positions match TRBD2. V dropped 0 bases and J dropped 5; count of bases not matched to a gene: 8. Germline CDR1 LGHDT, CDR2 YNNKEL (reference sequence). This CDR3 comprises 16 residues. Here the CDR3 reads CASSQDGAGVGDTQYF. The CDR3 nucleotides read TGTGCCAGCAGCCAAGATGGGGCGGGAGTCGGAGATACGCAGTATTTT.

This clonotype appeared a few times. V is TRBV20-1 and J is TRBJ2-5; 9 positions match TRBD2. CDR1 DFQATT and CDR2 SNEGSKA come from the germline V gene (reference sequence). V was pared by 2 bases and J by 5 bases, with 9 bases of the junction left unmatched. This CDR3 has 15 residues. The chain's CDR3 is CSARSGAGGGETQYF. As DNA, the CDR3 is TGCAGTGCTAGATCCGGAGCGGGAGGAGGGGAGACCCAGTACTTC.

The rearrangement links TRBV5-1 to TRBJ2-1; 9 bases map to TRBD2. Germline CDR1 SGHRS, CDR2 YFSETQ. This CDR3 region has 15 residues. Trimming removed 0 bases from V and 6 bases from J; junction bases left unmatched: 4. For the CDR3, the DNA is TGCGCCAGCAGCTTGGAGGGCGGGAGGGGCAATGAGCAGTTCTTC. Protein sequence: CASSLEGGRGNEQFF.

This clonotype came up a few times. The V gene is TRBV9, the J gene TRBJ2-2, with TRBD2 as a possible D gene (5 bases). In germline, CDR1 is SGDLS, CDR2 YYNGEE. The CDR3 consists of 18 residues. With 0 bases removed from V and 2 bases from J, the gap between germline ends came to 17 bases. The CDR3 DNA reads TGTGCCAGCAGCGTAGAGATAGGAGGCGGCTCCAACACCGGGGAGCTGTTTTTT. This encodes CASSVEIGGGSNTGELFF.

This clonotype was seen at least ten times. The chain couples TRBV5-1 to TRBJ2-5; perhaps TRBD1 as D (6 bases). There are 16 residues in the CDR3. Germline assignment: CDR1 SGHRS and CDR2 YFSETQ. V lost 5 bases and J 4 bases, leaving 21 bases between the germline ends. For the CDR3, the DNA is TGCGCCAGCAGAAGTATCCCCGGACAGATTCTAGAGACCCAGTACTTC. As protein: CASRSIPGQILETQYF.

This clonotype has a handful of counts. The chain is built from TRBV14 and TRBJ2-2, with TRBD2 identical over 14 bases. The V gene end was trimmed by 6 bases and the J gene end by 2 bases; junction bases not matched to a gene: 5. Germline CDR1 is SGHDN and CDR2 is FVKESK. This CDR3 is built from 17 residues. CDR3: CASSSGLAGVNTGELFF. CDR3 coding DNA: TGTGCCAGCAGTTCGGGACTAGCGGGAGTTAACACCGGGGAGCTGTTTTTT.

This clonotype was counted a few times. The chain carries TRBV20-1 and TRBJ1-5; unclear D gene. Looked up from germline, CDR1 is DFQATT and CDR2 is SNEGSKA (reference sequence). CDR3 length equals 16 residues. V lost 0 bases, J lost 2 bases, and 14 bases lay in between. CDR3 sequence reads: CSARDSTKLGNQPQHF. The CDR3 DNA is TGCAGTGCTAGAGACTCTACTAAACTTGGCAATCAGCCCCAGCATTTT.

V usage is TRBV4-2 and J usage is TRBJ2-3; 7 positions match TRBD1. V dropped 1 base and J dropped 3; count of bases not matched to a gene: 7. The CDR3 spans 16 residues. From germline, CDR1 is LGHNA and CDR2 YNFKEQ. The CDR3 sequence is CASSQGEGAKTDTQYF. As DNA, the CDR3 is TGTGCCAGCAGCCAAGGTGAGGGGGCGAAGACAGATACGCAGTATTTT.

The gene calls are TRBV24-1 and TRBJ2-1, with D unresolved. V was shortened by 4 bases and J by 6 bases, with 12 bases between the two germline ends. From germline, CDR1 is KGHDR and CDR2 SFDVKD. The CDR3 is made up of 14 amino acids. The CDR3 DNA follows: TGTGCCACCAGTGACCGTCACCCCCCCAATGAGCAGTTCTTC. It yields the protein CATSDRHPPNEQFF.

This rearrangement joins TRBV10-3 to TRBJ2-7, with TRBD1 matching over 10 bases. CDR3 length: 14 residues. The V gene end was trimmed by 6 bases and the J gene end by 3 bases; junction bases not matched to a gene: 5. Germline-derived CDR1 and CDR2 are ENHRY and SYGVKD. The chain's CDR3 is CAISETGGGYEQYF. As DNA, the CDR3 is TGTGCCATCAGCGAGACAGGGGGCGGCTACGAGCAGTACTTC.

This clonotype was detected only a few times. The CDR3 sequence: CASSERAGGAYNEQFF. The CDR3 coding sequence is TGCGCCAGCAGTGAGCGGGCAGGGGGCGCCTACAATGAGCAGTTCTTC. V and J are TRBV10-1 and TRBJ2-1; 8 nucleotides line up with TRBD1. The V segment lost 2 bases and the J segment 2 bases; nucleotides outside the gene matches: 5. Germline V gene lookup returns CDR1 WNHNN and CDR2 SYGVQD (reference sequence). The CDR3 runs to 16 residues.

This clonotype has a count of ten or more. One end of the junction does not line up with germline, which may come from a read error. V usage is TRBV18 and J usage is TRBJ1-4; 9 bases are shared with TRBD1. Germline CDR1 is KGHSH and CDR2 is LQKENI. The CDR3 sequence is 15 residues long. CDR3: CASSPQGATNEKLFF. Written as DNA, the CDR3 is TGCGCCAGCAGCCCACAGGGGGCCACTAATGAAAAACTGTTTTTT.

The table lists this clonotype with a few counts. The gene calls are TRBV7-2 and TRBJ1-5; weak D call: TRBD1 (5 bases). The CDR3 covers 15 residues. CDR1 is SGHTA, CDR2 FQGNSA, per germline. V lost 7 bases, J lost 2 bases, and 15 bases lay in between. The CDR3 coding sequence is TGTGCCAGCACCTCTAGGGGTAGGGGCAATCAGCCCCAGCATTTT. It is translated as CASTSRGRGNQPQHF.

J is TRBJ1-4 and V is TRBV21-1; the D call in the table, TRBD1, was not verified against the DNA. TRBV21-1 is described as a pseudogene. The CDR3 loop spans 15 amino acids. The CDR3 nucleotides are TGTGCCAGCAGCAAAGGGTCCGGGGTTCGTGAAAAACTGTTTTTT. Protein product: CASSKGSGVREKLFF.